This T cell receptor (beta chain) was recorded in a study of tumor-infiltrating lymphocytes in oesophageal squamous cell carcinoma. CDR3 length: 15 amino acids. CDR1 and CDR2 from the germline V gene are SGHVS and FNYEAQ. There are a few counts of this clonotype. One entry per CDR3 protein results from TCRdb running MiXCR on the PCR reads. The sample consists of some 16,000 distinct CDR3 sequences, around 46% of them appearing once. This clonotype was sampled from a female donor with esophageal squamous cell carcinoma. The chain links TRBV7-6 to TRBJ2-7; D is perhaps TRBD1 or TRBD2 (6 bases each). The DNA end is more similar to TRBJ2-5, so the J call may be wrong. The sample taken for sequencing was normal esophageal tissue next to the tumor. CDR3 DNA: TGTGCCAGCAGTCGACTAGAGCAGAGGGGGGAGACCCAGTACTTC. Its protein is CASSRLEQRGETQYF.